A single sample is the source of the 8 T cell receptor beta chains below, sequenced in a study of OX40 agonist ivuxolimab in advanced cancers. Libraries were made using the immunoSEQ multiplex PCR assay. The immuneACCESS repertoire file appears here via TCRdb, limited to in-frame rearrangements. These files lack a portion of the clones; in checked studies, under half of the deficit traces to unresolved V genes, and the cause of the others is not known. Within this sample are approximately 100,000 clones, with 90% of them counted one time only. About 0.5% of the sample is taken by the ten largest. Sequenced here: CD4+ or CD8+ T cells sorted from blood, sampled in a trial of the OX40 agonist ivuxolimab. The source of these receptors is an adult with an advanced solid tumor such as melanoma, head and neck, liver or kidney cancer.

The chain combines TRBV7-8 with TRBJ1-5; D remains unclear. Germline V gives CDR1 SGHVS, CDR2 FQNEAQ. V was shortened by 1 base and J by 0 bases, with 10 bases between the two germline ends. The CDR3 sequence is 16 residues long. CDR3 DNA sequence: TGTGCCAGCAGCTTAGGACGGATGAATAGCAATCAGCCCCAGCATTTT. This translates into CASSLGRMNSNQPQHF.

The chain uses TRBV7-3 and TRBJ1-6; a weak D match, TRBD1 (5 bases). Trimming pared 2 bases from V and 10 bases from J, leaving 12 bases between. This CDR3 has 14 residues. Germline assignment: CDR1 SGHTA and CDR2 FQGTGA. CDR3: CASSLGGKGSPLHF. The CDR3, as DNA: TGTGCCAGCAGCTTAGGGGGAAAGGGATCACCCCTCCACTTT.

This clone was picked up one time. An end of the junction differs from the germline gene, which may be a read error. The rearrangement joins TRBV4-2 to TRBJ2-3, with unresolved D. There are 15 residues in the CDR3. Looked up from germline, CDR1 is LGHNA and CDR2 is YNFKEQ. The CDR3 protein is CASSQDTTSTDTQYF. CDR3 DNA sequence: TGTGCCAGCAGTCAAGATACTACAAGCACAGATACGCAGTATTTT.

The rearrangement uses TRBV6-4 and TRBJ2-3; D gene ambiguous. V was clipped by 0 bases and J by 0 bases, with 4 bases between them. CDR1 is MRHNA, CDR2 SNTAGT, per germline. CDR3 size: 14 residues. CDR3 nucleotide sequence: TGTGCCAGCAGTGACTCGGGTAGCACAGATACGCAGTATTTT. It is translated as CASSDSGSTDTQYF.

V usage is TRBV7-9 and J usage is TRBJ2-1; the D is unclear. The germline CDR1 and CDR2 sequences are SEHNR and FQNEAQ (reference sequence). The CDR3 length is 13 residues. The ends were cut back, 7 bases at V and 5 bases at J, with 12 bases in the middle. The CDR3 DNA is TGTGCCAGCAATATGAGGCCAGACAATGAGCAGTTCTTC. Residues: CASNMRPDNEQFF.

The J gene is TRBJ2-2, the V gene TRBV2; D ambiguous. V was pared by 1 base and J by 1 base, with 4 bases between. Per germline, CDR1 SNHLY and CDR2 FYNNEI. The CDR3 spans 14 residues. The CDR3 DNA sequence: TGTGCCAGCAGTGAAGTTGAGAACACCGGGGAGCTGTTTTTT. Translated, it gives CASSEVENTGELFF.

The chain uses TRBV4-3 and TRBJ1-5; D possibly corresponds to TRBD1 (5 bases). Germline V gene lookup returns CDR1 LGHNA and CDR2 YSLEER. V lost 4 bases to trimming and J lost 6 bases, with 16 bases between them. The CDR3 is 15 residues long. CDR3 region: CASSLGRDSSQPQHF. The CDR3 DNA sequence: TGCGCCAGCAGCCTTGGCAGGGATAGTAGTCAGCCCCAGCATTTT.

This rearrangement joins TRBV5-4 to TRBJ2-5; D gene ambiguous. V was pared by 3 bases and J by 1 base, with 10 bases between. Germline-derived CDR1 and CDR2 are SGHNT and YYREEE (reference sequence). This CDR3 comprises 14 residues. The CDR3 loop reads CASSSSGTQETQYF. For the CDR3, the DNA is TGTGCCAGCAGCTCGTCGGGTACCCAAGAGACCCAGTACTTC. The whole variable domain, remainder taken from reference TRBV5-4 and TRBJ2-5, is ETGVTQSPTHLIKTRGQQVTLRCSSQSGHNTVSWYQQALGQGPQFIFQYYREEENGRGNFPPRFSGLQFPNYSSELNVNALELDDSALYLCASSSSGTQETQYFGPGTRLLVL.